This passage covers 9 T cell receptor beta chains from one sample sequenced in a study of cytomegalovirus exposure and HLA in healthy donors. A multiplex PCR was run with 60 Vbeta primers and 13 Jbeta primers. Only in-frame clones appear in the TCRdb table, and some are missing; sequencing was by immunoSEQ multiplex PCR. The data hold 150,000 to 200,000 clones, with under 85% observed a single time. The sequenced material came from PBMCs. These receptor sequences come from a man aged 50-59 years in good health and CMV-seropositive.

The chain combines TRBV10-1 with TRBJ1-5; possibly TRBD1 for D (6 bases). CDR1 and CDR2 (germline): WNHNN, SYGVQD (reference sequence). The CDR3 covers 14 residues. Trimming shortened V by 4 bases and J by 0 bases, and 7 bases separated the two germline ends. CDR3 sequence: CASSGRGSNQPQHF. The CDR3, as DNA: TGCGCCAGCAGTGGCAGGGGTAGCAATCAGCCCCAGCATTTT.

The chain recombines TRBV5-4 with TRBJ1-2, with 8 positions matching TRBD1. The V gene's germline CDR1 is SGHNT and CDR2 YYREEE (reference sequence). The CDR3 has 16 residues. Trimming took 0 bases from V and 4 from J; bases not matched to a gene: 8. CDR3 sequence (DNA): TGTGCCAGCAGCTTGGGGAGACAGGGGATGGGCTATGGCTACACCTTC. This translates into CASSLGRQGMGYGYTF.

In the case of this clone: The same CDR3 is also encoded by other DNA sequences in this sample. The chain couples TRBV28 to TRBJ2-2, with a weak D call TRBD2 (7 bases). In germline, CDR1 is MDHEN, CDR2 SYDVKM. The CDR3 runs to 15 residues. V was trimmed by 7 bases and J by 6 bases, leaving 18 bases between them. Here the CDR3 DNA reads TGTGCCAGCATATCACGAGGGGGGGCGCCCGGGGAGCTGTTTTTT. Encoded protein: CASISRGGAPGELFF.

The chain combines TRBV9 with TRBJ2-1, with 7 positions matching TRBD2. CDR1 is SGDLS and CDR2 is YYNGEE in the germline V gene. The CDR3 covers 13 residues. The ends lost 3 bases at V and 9 bases at J; junction bases unmatched: 6. As DNA, the CDR3 is TGTGCCAGCAGCGCTAGACTAGCAGGTGAGCAGTTCTTC. As protein: CASSARLAGEQFF. The entire variable domain, with the rest obtained from reference TRBV9 and TRBJ2-1, is as follows: DSGVTQTPKHLITATGQRVTLRCSPRSGDLSVYWYQQSLDQGLQFLIQYYNGEERAKGNILERFSAQQFPDLHSELNLSSLELGDSALYFCASSARLAGEQFFGPGTRLTVL.

This chain uses TRBV10-2 with TRBJ1-5; unclear D gene. Trimming took 2 bases from V and 7 from J, leaving 6 bases between them. This CDR3 comprises 12 residues. Germline V gene lookup returns CDR1 WSHSY and CDR2 SAAADI. The CDR3 sequence is CASSETEQPQHF. The CDR3 nucleotides are TGCGCCAGCAGTGAGACGGAGCAGCCCCAGCATTTT.

The chain carries TRBV28 and TRBJ1-5; no firm D call. Trimming removed 2 bases from V and 5 bases from J, with 10 bases in between. Germline V gives CDR1 MDHEN, CDR2 SYDVKM. The CDR3 spans 14 residues. The CDR3 loop is CASSLSQKYQPQHF. DNA for the CDR3: TGTGCCAGCAGTTTAAGCCAAAAGTATCAGCCCCAGCATTTT.

The gene calls are TRBV2 and TRBJ2-7; 9 bases are a match to TRBD1. V shed 6 bases and J 3 bases; nucleotides not matched to a gene: 15. The CDR3 is 17 amino acids. Looked up from germline, CDR1 is SNHLY and CDR2 is FYNNEI. CDR3 amino acids: CASSPLSTGTGFYEQYF. The DNA of the CDR3 is TGTGCCAGCAGCCCTCTATCAACCGGGACAGGGTTCTACGAGCAGTACTTC.

This chain uses TRBV29-1 with TRBJ2-6, with D uncertain. Germline CDR1 is SQVTM and CDR2 is ANQGSEA. The CDR3 is 14 residues long. V gave up 2 bases and J gave up 0 bases, with 5 bases separating them. The CDR3 sequence: CSVESGSGANVLTF. The CDR3 nucleotides are TGCAGCGTTGAATCGGGCTCTGGGGCCAACGTCCTGACTTTC.

The rearrangement joins TRBV5-1 to TRBJ1-2; D gene ambiguous. The germline V and J ends were trimmed by 0 bases and 8 bases, with 11 bases remaining between them. The CDR3 contains 13 residues. Germline-derived CDR1 and CDR2 are SGHRS and YFSETQ. This chain's CDR3 is CASSLDPPLGYTF. The CDR3 DNA sequence: TGCGCCAGCAGCTTGGATCCCCCACTAGGCTACACCTTC.